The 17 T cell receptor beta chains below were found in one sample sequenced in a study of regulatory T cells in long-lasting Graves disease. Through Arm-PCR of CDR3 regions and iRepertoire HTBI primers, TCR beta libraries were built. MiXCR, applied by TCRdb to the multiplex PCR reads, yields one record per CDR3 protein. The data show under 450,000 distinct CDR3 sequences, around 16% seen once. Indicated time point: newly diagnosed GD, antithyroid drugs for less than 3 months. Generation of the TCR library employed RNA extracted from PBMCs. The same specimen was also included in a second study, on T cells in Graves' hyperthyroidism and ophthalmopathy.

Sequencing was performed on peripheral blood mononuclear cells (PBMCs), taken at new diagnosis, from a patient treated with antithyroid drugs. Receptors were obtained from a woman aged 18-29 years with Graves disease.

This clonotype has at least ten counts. The CDR3 region is CASSPMLTYRGISSYEQYF. CDR3 DNA sequence: TGTGCCAGCAGCCCCATGCTAACTTACAGGGGAATCAGCTCCTACGAGCAGTACTTC. This chain uses TRBV7-9 with TRBJ2-7, with TRBD1 matching over 7 bases. With V trimmed by 5 bases and J by 0 bases, 19 bases remained unmatched. CDR3 length: 19 residues. Germline V gene data show CDR1 as SEHNR and CDR2 as FQNEAQ (reference sequence).

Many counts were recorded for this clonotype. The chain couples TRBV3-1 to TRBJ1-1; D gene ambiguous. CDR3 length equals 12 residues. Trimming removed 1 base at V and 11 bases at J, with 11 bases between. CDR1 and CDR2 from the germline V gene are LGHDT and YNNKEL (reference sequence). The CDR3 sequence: CASSQVGQSAFF. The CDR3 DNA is TGTGCCAGCAGCCAAGTAGGGCAGTCCGCTTTCTTT.

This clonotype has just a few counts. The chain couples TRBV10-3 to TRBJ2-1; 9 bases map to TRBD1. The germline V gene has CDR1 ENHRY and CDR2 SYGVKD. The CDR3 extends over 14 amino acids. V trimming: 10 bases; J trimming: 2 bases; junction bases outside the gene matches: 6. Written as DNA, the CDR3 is TGTGCCACCAGGGGACAGGGTACCTACAATGAGCAGTTCTTC. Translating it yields CATRGQGTYNEQFF.

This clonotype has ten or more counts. In nucleotides, the CDR3 is TGTGCCAGCAGCGCCGCCCGGGACAGGAGGGACAAAAACATTCAGTACTTC. Encoded protein: CASSAARDRRDKNIQYF. The chain recombines TRBV7-9 with TRBJ2-4; 8 nucleotides agree with TRBD1. The CDR3 totals 17 residues. Germline V CDR1 and CDR2: SEHNR, FQNEAQ (reference sequence). The V gene end was trimmed by 5 bases and the J gene end by 3 bases; junction bases not matched to a gene: 12.

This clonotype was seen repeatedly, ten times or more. This chain's CDR3 is CASSFFSPGGSPLHF. CDR3 in DNA: TGTGCCAGCAGCTTTTTCAGTCCCGGCGGTTCACCCCTCCACTTT. The gene calls are TRBV11-2 and TRBJ1-6; D uncertain. This CDR3 region has 15 residues. Per the germline V gene, CDR1 is SGHAT and CDR2 is FQNNGV. Trimming removed 3 bases from V and 9 bases from J, with 15 bases in between. The full variable domain, rest sourced from reference TRBV11-2 and TRBJ1-6, is EAGVAQSPRYKIIEKRQSVAFWCNPISGHATLYWYQQILGQGPKLLIQFQNNGVVDDSQLPKDRFSAERLKGVDSTLKIQPAKLEDSAVYLCASSFFSPGGSPLHFGNGTRLTVT.

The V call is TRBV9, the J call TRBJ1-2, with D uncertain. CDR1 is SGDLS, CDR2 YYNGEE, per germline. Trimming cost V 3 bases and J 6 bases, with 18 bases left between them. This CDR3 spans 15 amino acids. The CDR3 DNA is TGTGCCAGCAGCGACCACCGAGGCACTTCAAATGGCTACACCTTC. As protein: CASSDHRGTSNGYTF. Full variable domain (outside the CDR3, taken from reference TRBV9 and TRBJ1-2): DSGVTQTPKHLITATGQRVTLRCSPRSGDLSVYWYQQSLDQGLQFLIQYYNGEERAKGNILERFSAQQFPDLHSELNLSSLELGDSALYFCASSDHRGTSNGYTFGSGTRLTVV.

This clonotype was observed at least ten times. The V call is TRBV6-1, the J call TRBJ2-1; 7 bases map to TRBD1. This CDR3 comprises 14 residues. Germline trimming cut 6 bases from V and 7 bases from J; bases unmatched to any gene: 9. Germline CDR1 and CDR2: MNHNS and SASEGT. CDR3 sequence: CASSSRGQRNEQFF. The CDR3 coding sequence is TGTGCCAGCAGCTCTCGGGGACAGAGGAATGAGCAGTTCTTC.

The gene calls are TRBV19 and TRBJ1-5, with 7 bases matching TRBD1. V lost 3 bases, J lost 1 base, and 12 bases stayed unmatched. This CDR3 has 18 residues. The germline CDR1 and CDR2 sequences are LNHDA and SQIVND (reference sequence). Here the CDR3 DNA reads TGTGCCAGTAGTATCCGCCCCCCGACAGGGATAAGCAATCAGCCCCAGCATTTT. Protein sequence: CASSIRPPTGISNQPQHF.

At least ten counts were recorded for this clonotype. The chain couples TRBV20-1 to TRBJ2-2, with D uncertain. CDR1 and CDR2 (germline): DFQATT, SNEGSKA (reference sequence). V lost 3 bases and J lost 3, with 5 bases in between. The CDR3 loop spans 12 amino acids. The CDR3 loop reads CSASLDTGELFF. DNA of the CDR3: TGCAGTGCTAGCCTTGACACCGGGGAGCTGTTTTTT.

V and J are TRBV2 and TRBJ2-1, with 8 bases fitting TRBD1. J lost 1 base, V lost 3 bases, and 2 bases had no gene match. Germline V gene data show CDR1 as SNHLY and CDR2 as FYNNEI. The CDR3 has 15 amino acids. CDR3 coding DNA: TGTGCCAGCAGTGACAGGGGGCCGTCCTACAATGAGCAGTTCTTC. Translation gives CASSDRGPSYNEQFF.

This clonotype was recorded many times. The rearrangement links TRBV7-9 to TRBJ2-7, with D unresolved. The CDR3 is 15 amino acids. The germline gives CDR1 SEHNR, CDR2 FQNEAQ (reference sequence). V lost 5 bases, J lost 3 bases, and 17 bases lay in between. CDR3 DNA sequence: TGTGCCAGCAGCCGGGCCAAGGACCGACTCTACGAGCAGTACTTC. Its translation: CASSRAKDRLYEQYF.

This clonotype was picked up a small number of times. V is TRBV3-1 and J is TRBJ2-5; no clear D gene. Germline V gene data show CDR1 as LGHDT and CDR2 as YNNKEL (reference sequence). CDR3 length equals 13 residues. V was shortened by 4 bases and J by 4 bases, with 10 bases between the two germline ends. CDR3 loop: CASSLVGSETQYF. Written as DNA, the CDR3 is TGTGCCAGCAGCCTGGTGGGTTCAGAGACCCAGTACTTC.

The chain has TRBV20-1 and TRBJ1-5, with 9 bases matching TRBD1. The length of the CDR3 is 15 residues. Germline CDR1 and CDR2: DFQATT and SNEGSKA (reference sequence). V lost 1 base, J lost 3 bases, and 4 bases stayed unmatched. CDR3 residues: CSARVGTGNNQPQHF. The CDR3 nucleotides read TGCAGTGCTAGAGTCGGGACAGGGAACAATCAGCCCCAGCATTTT.

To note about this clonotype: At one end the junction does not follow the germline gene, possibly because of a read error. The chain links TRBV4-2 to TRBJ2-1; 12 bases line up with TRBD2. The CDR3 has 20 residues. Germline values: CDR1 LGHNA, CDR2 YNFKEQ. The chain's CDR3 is CASSQVGLAGGPPDYNEQSF. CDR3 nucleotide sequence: TGTGCCAGCAGCCAAGTCGGTCTAGCGGGAGGGCCACCGGACTACAATGAGCAGTCCTTC.

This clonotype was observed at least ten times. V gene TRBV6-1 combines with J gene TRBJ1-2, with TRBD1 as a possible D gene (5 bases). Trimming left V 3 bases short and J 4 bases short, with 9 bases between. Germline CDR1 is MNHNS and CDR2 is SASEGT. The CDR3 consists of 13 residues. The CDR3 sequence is CASSETQGYGYTF. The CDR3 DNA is TGTGCCAGCAGTGAGACCCAGGGCTATGGCTACACCTTC.

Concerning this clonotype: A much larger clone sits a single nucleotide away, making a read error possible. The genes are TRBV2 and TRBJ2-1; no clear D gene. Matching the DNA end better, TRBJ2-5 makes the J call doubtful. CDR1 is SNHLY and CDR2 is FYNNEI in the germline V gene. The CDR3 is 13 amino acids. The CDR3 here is CASKPARQETQYF. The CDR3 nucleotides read TGTGCCAGCAAACCAGCGAGACAAGAGACCCAGTACTTC.

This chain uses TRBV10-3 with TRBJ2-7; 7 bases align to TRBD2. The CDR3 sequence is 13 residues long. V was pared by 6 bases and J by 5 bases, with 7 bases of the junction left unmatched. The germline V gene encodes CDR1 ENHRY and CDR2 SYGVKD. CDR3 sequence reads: CAIRPGGRNEQYF. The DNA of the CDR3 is TGTGCCATCAGACCCGGGGGGAGGAACGAGCAGTACTTC.